This TCR beta chain is drawn from a study of blood T cells in healthy people across ages. The study, taken as a whole, reports: The fall in TCR beta diversity per million T cells was roughly linear with age.

This clonotype occurred once. The target antigen is unknown. Isolation per sample recovered at least 7 million PBMCs. Alongside a J-beta primer mix, a sample-barcoded 5' primer served in a second PCR lasting roughly 7 to 11 cycles. TCRdb re-called the 5' RACE reads through MiXCR, storing one row per CDR3 protein. The table records around 1,500,000 distinct CDR3 sequences, over 25% of them present only once. Germline CDR1 and CDR2: SGHRS and YFSETQ. The trim removed 4 bases at V and 8 bases at J, leaving 7 bases unmatched. The CDR3 sequence is 15 residues long. Sequenced input: blood. The origin of this receptor is a woman in her 30s in good health. The chain links TRBV5-1 to TRBJ2-1, with TRBD2 identical over 12 bases. CDR3 sequence reads: CASSPTSGRIHEQFF. CDR3 sequence (DNA): TGCGCCAGCAGCCCGACTAGCGGGAGAATCCATGAGCAGTTCTTC. Using reference TRBV5-1 and TRBJ2-1 for the parts outside the CDR3, the full variable domain is KAGVTQTPRYLIKTRGQQVTLSCSPISGHRSVSWYQQTPGQGLQFLFEYFSETQRNKGNFPGRFSGRQFSNSRSEMNVSTLELGDSALYLCASSPTSGRIHEQFFGPGTRLTVL.